Shown below are 8 T cell receptor beta chains from a single sample sequenced in a study of CD8 T cells in ankylosing spondylitis. Notes on the study in general: In ankylosing spondylitis blood, a motif of roughly 8 highly homologous TCR beta variants appeared characteristic.

Each CDR3 protein gets one entry after TCRdb re-called the 5' RACE reads with MiXCR. The sample lists roughly 350,000 distinct CDR3 sequences; 8% were seen once. These receptors have no known antigen. Sequencing was carried out using blood, either unsorted or a sorted T cell fraction (not recorded which). The receptors originated from a male donor with ankylosing spondylitis.

The chain carries TRBV7-6 and TRBJ2-1; the match to TRBD2 covers 7 bases. Germline V lookup: CDR1 SGHVS, CDR2 FNYEAQ. Trimming at V came to 2 bases and at J to 7 bases, leaving 11 bases not matched to a gene. This CDR3 spans 16 amino acids. CDR3 sequence: CASSLNGAGVRNEQFF. The CDR3 DNA sequence: TGTGCCAGCAGCTTAAACGGTGCGGGAGTTCGGAATGAGCAGTTCTTC.

J is TRBJ2-1 and V is TRBV27; 13 positions agree with TRBD2. The length of the CDR3 is 14 residues. CDR1 is MNHEY, CDR2 SMNVEV, per germline (reference sequence). Trimming removed 10 bases from V and 10 bases from J; junction bases left unmatched: 10. The CDR3 reads CATSGLAGVGEQFF. The CDR3 DNA follows: TGTGCCACTTCAGGACTAGCGGGAGTTGGGGAGCAGTTCTTC.

This clonotype has just a few counts. The genes are TRBV12-3 or TRBV12-4 and TRBJ2-7; weak D call: TRBD1 (5 bases). This CDR3 spans 14 amino acids. The V end was cut by 6 bases, the J end by 3 bases, with 15 bases between. CDR3 in DNA: TGTGCCAGCAGCCCAACAGGCAGCAACTACGAGCAGTACTTC. Encoded protein: CASSPTGSNYEQYF.

This clonotype was counted only a few times. V gene TRBV15 combines with J gene TRBJ1-1; D unresolved. CDR1 LNHNV and CDR2 YYDKDF come from the germline V gene (reference sequence). Trimming removed 0 bases at V and 3 bases at J, with 5 bases between. The CDR3 length is 13 residues. The DNA of the CDR3 is TGTGCCACCAGCAGAGATCAGCACACTGAAGCTTTCTTT. As protein: CATSRDQHTEAFF.

This clonotype was seen more than once but under ten times. The chain carries TRBV18 and TRBJ1-2, with TRBD1 identical over 7 bases. Germline lookup yields CDR1 KGHSH and CDR2 LQKENI. V lost 3 bases, J lost 8 bases, and 15 bases stayed unmatched. This CDR3 comprises 16 residues. The CDR3 bases are TGTGCCAGCTCACCGACCACCGGACAGGCTGTTTCGGGCTACACCTTC. It codes for CASSPTTGQAVSGYTF.

This clonotype was recorded many times. The chain couples TRBV3-1 to TRBJ2-2; no reliable D call. Trimming pared 3 bases from V and 7 bases from J, leaving 6 bases between. Germline CDR1 LGHDT, CDR2 YNNKEL (reference sequence). CDR3 length: 12 residues. In DNA form, the CDR3 reads TGTGCCAGCAGCCATACGCGCGGGGAGCTGTTTTTT. Translated, it gives CASSHTRGELFF.

CDR3 sequence: CSARDGSPSDEQFF. The DNA of the CDR3 is TGCAGTGCTAGGGACGGGAGTCCTTCGGATGAGCAGTTCTTC. This chain links TRBV20-1 with TRBJ2-1, with a weak D call TRBD2 (6 bases). The V and J ends lost 3 bases and 8 bases respectively, with 17 bases between them. CDR3 length: 14 residues. Germline CDR1 DFQATT, CDR2 SNEGSKA (reference sequence).

This clonotype was seen repeatedly, ten times or more. The chain links TRBV7-9 to TRBJ2-5; tentatively, D is TRBD1 (6 bases). V dropped 4 bases and J dropped 2 bases, with 17 bases sitting between them. The germline V gene has CDR1 SEHNR and CDR2 FQNEAQ (reference sequence). The CDR3 is made up of 16 amino acids. The CDR3 is CASSYTLPGQQETQYF. In DNA, the CDR3 is TGTGCCAGCAGCTATACACTACCGGGACAACAAGAGACCCAGTACTTC.